This is a list of T cell receptor beta chains from one sample in a study of tumor-infiltrating lymphocytes in primary liver carcinoma. Each CDR3 protein gets one entry after TCRdb re-called the multiplex PCR reads with MiXCR. The table has 310,000 or so distinct CDR3 sequences, more than 55% seen once. Sample: peripheral blood. The receptor source for this set is a woman aged 25 to 39 with primary liver carcinoma and hepatitis B virus infection. The CDR3 runs from the conserved cysteine through the conserved F or W.

TRBV29-1	TRBJ2-3	CSVDSSQVSKGPGGTQYF
TRBV29-1	TRBJ2-1	CSGGASRDNEQFF
TRBV6-6	TRBJ1-1	CASSHTGTSTEAFF
TRBV6-1	TRBJ1-5	CTSRKGSASNQPQHF
TRBV19	TRBJ2-1	CASSTSGRAYNEQFF
TRBV6-1	TRBJ2-7	CASLQINSYEQYF
TRBV7-9	TRBJ1-5	CASSWGLANNQPQHF
TRBV4-1	TRBJ2-7	CASSPRGEQYF
TRBV7-9	TRBJ1-1	CASSLALATEAFF
TRBV11-2	NA	CVSSSTRQGVEQYF
TRBV30	TRBJ2-7	CASGREGDSYEQYF
TRBV12-3/TRBV12-4	TRBJ1-2	CASSQKGARSYGYTF
TRBV14	TRBJ2-2	CASSLGTGGPTGELFF
TRBV10-2	TRBJ2-2	CASCRNTGELSF
TRBV6-5	TRBJ1-1	CASSYQTGVVTEVFF
TRBV12-3/TRBV12-4	TRBJ2-7	CAGSSPWGW
TRBV11-2	TRBJ2-1	CASNTSLAGWYNEQFF
TRBV30	TRBJ2-3	CAWSVRPSGRRTDTQYF
TRBV7-9	TRBJ2-4	CASNKGTGENIQYF
TRBV19	TRBJ2-5	CASSTGGVWETQYF
TRBV13	TRBJ2-2	CASSLGWGRPGELFF
TRBV7-9	TRBJ2-2	CASTPVGGANTGELFF
TRBV7-8	TRBJ1-2	CASSLANWGGDYTF
TRBV28	TRBJ2-7	CAISRRGSGAYEQYF
TRBV6-8	TRBJ2-7	CASSLKGRIEQYF
TRBV6-6	TRBJ1-3	CASRLGEGRNTIYF
TRBV12-2	TRBJ2-7	CASRYTSGRGLGSYEQYF
TRBV11-2	TRBJ2-1	CASSLEVGCYRSYNEQFF
TRBV6-1	TRBJ1-5	CASSLDGRDQPQHF
TRBV12-3/TRBV12-4	TRBJ2-7	CASRSTGDGSGSVYEQYF
TRBV4-1	TRBJ1-4	CASSRGQASNEKLFF
TRBV11-2	TRBJ2-5	CASADPRTGGAETQYF
TRBV5-4	TRBJ2-1	CASSLREANEQFF
TRBV29-1	TRBJ2-3	CSVLELAGAGDTQYF
TRBV4-2	TRBJ2-2	CASEGTSPNTGELFF
TRBV12-5	TRBJ2-1	CAIPVMNEQFF
TRBV12-3/TRBV12-4	TRBJ2-5	CASTSEWYQETQYF
TRBV11-2	TRBJ2-5	CASSPNSGYQEAQYF
TRBV4-2	TRBJ2-2	CASSQVQGASGELFF
TRBV12-3/TRBV12-4	TRBJ1-2	CASSLGGARGYTF
TRBV28	TRBJ2-1	CASSSLSGIKGEQFF
TRBV4-2	TRBJ2-4	CASSPRGRENIQYF
TRBV12-3/TRBV12-4	TRBJ2-1	CASSLASTTHLLRNEQFF
TRBV12-3/TRBV12-4	TRBJ1-1	CASSLWGTEAFF
TRBV6-2/TRBV6-3	TRBJ1-5	CASSCKELHRQPQHF
TRBV30	TRBJ1-1	CAWRNDRWEKPGSAEAFF
TRBV11-2	TRBJ2-5	CVSNQSGVQYF
TRBV12-3/TRBV12-4	TRBJ2-5	CASSFTRGLVPGTQYF
TRBV6-1	TRBJ2-1	CASTGTTLSEQFF
TRBV11-2	TRBJ2-7	CDSSLATYEQYF
TRBV6-1	TRBJ1-5	CASSGRNSNQPQHF
TRBV11-2	TRBJ1-6	CASSHDRVSSPLHF